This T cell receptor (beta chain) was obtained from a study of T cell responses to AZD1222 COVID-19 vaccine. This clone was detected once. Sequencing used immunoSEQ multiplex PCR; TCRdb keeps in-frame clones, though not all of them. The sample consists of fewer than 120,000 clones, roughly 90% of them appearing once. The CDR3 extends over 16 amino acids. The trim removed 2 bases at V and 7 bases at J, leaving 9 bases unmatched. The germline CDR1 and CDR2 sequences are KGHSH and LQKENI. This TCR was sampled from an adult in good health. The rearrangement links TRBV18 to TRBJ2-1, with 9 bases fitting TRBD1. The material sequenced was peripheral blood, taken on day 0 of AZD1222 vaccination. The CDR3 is CASSPELTGGENEQFF. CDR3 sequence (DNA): TGTGCCAGCTCACCAGAGCTAACAGGGGGCGAGAATGAGCAGTTCTTC. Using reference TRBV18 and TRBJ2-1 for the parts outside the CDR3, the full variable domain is NAGVMQNPRHLVRRRGQEARLRCSPMKGHSHVYWYRQLPEEGLKFMVYLQKENIIDESGMPKERFSAEFPKEGPSILRIQQVVRGDSAAYFCASSPELTGGENEQFFGPGTRLTVL.